Below are 11 T cell receptor beta chains sequenced from a single sample in a study of cytomegalovirus exposure and HLA in healthy donors. Profiled with immunoSEQ multiplex PCR; TCRdb holds only in-frame clones, not every one. The sample lists roughly 70,000 clones; 95% to 98% were seen once. Material for sequencing was PBMCs. The receptor set was obtained from a woman aged 18-30 years in good health and CMV-seropositive.

This sequence joins TRBV13 and TRBJ1-4; TRBD1 agrees at 10 bases. With 5 bases clipped from V and 8 bases from J, the junction kept 11 bases outside the gene matches. The CDR3 contains 16 residues. The germline CDR1 and CDR2 sequences are PRHDT and FYEKMQ (reference sequence). CDR3 nucleotide sequence: TGTGCCAGCAGCCTCACCGGGACAGGGGTTAACGAAAAACTGTTTTTT. Protein sequence: CASSLTGTGVNEKLFF.

The J gene is TRBJ2-7, the V gene TRBV19; 10 bases match TRBD2. Germline CDR1 is LNHDA and CDR2 is SQIVND (reference sequence). V lost 5 bases and J lost 2; bases outside the gene matches: 3. The CDR3 sequence is 14 residues long. CDR3 amino acids: CASSRTSGTYEQYF. As DNA, the CDR3 is TGTGCCAGTAGTCGGACTAGCGGAACCTACGAGCAGTACTTC.

This chain connects TRBV13 to TRBJ2-7; 10 bases match TRBD2. The CDR3 has 15 amino acids. Losses at the gene ends were 5 bases for V and 5 bases for J; bases not matched to a gene: 9. Germline V gives CDR1 PRHDT, CDR2 FYEKMQ (reference sequence). The CDR3 here is CASSNKAGGPHEQYF. CDR3 bases: TGTGCCAGCAGCAACAAAGCGGGAGGGCCCCACGAGCAGTACTTC.

The chain is built from TRBV5-6 and TRBJ2-7; 8 bases match TRBD1. The CDR3 has 14 amino acids. J gave up 7 bases and V 2 bases, and 8 bases lay outside the gene matches. CDR1 is SGHDT and CDR2 is YYEEEE in the germline V gene. This CDR3 is CASSFIQGAGEQYF. CDR3 coding DNA: TGTGCCAGCAGCTTCATCCAGGGGGCGGGAGAGCAGTACTTC.

This CDR3 reads CASSQDSRPEKLFF. The CDR3 DNA follows: TGTGCCAGCAGCCAGGACAGCCGGCCCGAAAAACTGTTTTTT. The genes are TRBV7-8 and TRBJ1-4; the D gene is possibly TRBD1 (6 bases). This CDR3 is built from 14 residues. Germline V gene lookup returns CDR1 SGHVS and CDR2 FQNEAQ. Trimming stripped 5 bases from V and 8 bases from J, with 15 bases between.

The V gene is TRBV7-9, the J gene TRBJ1-2; D is possibly TRBD1 (5 bases). Trimming pared 5 bases from V and 7 bases from J, leaving 5 bases between. This CDR3 spans 10 amino acids. The V gene's germline CDR1 is SEHNR and CDR2 FQNEAQ (reference sequence). The CDR3 loop reads CASSQGGYTF. The CDR3, as DNA: TGTGCCAGCAGCCAGGGTGGCTACACCTTC. Complete variable domain (other parts from reference TRBV7-9 and TRBJ1-2): DTGVSQNPRHKITKRGQNVTFRCDPISEHNRLYWYRQTLGQGPEFLTYFQNEAQLEKSRLLSDRFSAERPKGSFSTLEIQRTEQGDSAMYLCASSQGGYTFGSGTRLTVV.

The gene calls are TRBV4-1 and TRBJ2-3; D may be TRBD1 (6 bases). In germline, CDR1 is MGHRA, CDR2 YSYEKL. This CDR3 has 19 residues. Trimming shortened V by 0 bases and J by 0 bases, and 19 bases separated the two germline ends. The CDR3 DNA reads as TGCGCCAGCAGCCAAGATGGAGGTTTGGGGACATCTAGCACAGATACGCAGTATTTT. Its translation: CASSQDGGLGTSSTDTQYF.

This chain connects TRBV2 to TRBJ1-1; 12 positions agree with TRBD1. The germline V gene has CDR1 SNHLY and CDR2 FYNNEI. The CDR3 extends over 16 amino acids. V shed 6 bases and J 5 bases; nucleotides not matched to a gene: 10. The CDR3 nucleotides read TGTGCCAGCAGCCGGGACAGGGGGCGAATGTTGACTGAAGCTTTCTTT. It specifies CASSRDRGRMLTEAFF.

This sequence joins TRBV6-6 and TRBJ2-3; D is possibly TRBD1 (5 bases). This CDR3 has 14 amino acids. The V gene lost 2 bases and the J gene lost 5 bases, with 11 bases spanning the gap. Germline V gene lookup returns CDR1 MNHNY and CDR2 SVGAGI (reference sequence). The CDR3 protein is CASSYDLGVDTQYF. CDR3 DNA: TGTGCCAGCAGTTACGATTTAGGGGTAGATACGCAGTATTTT.

V usage is TRBV9 and J usage is TRBJ1-1; 7 bases map to TRBD1. Germline V lookup: CDR1 SGDLS, CDR2 YYNGEE. There are 15 residues in the CDR3. V trimming: 0 bases; J trimming: 4 bases; junction bases outside the gene matches: 6. CDR3 residues: CASSVARQGGTEAFF. The CDR3 DNA is TGTGCCAGCAGCGTAGCTCGACAGGGTGGCACTGAAGCTTTCTTT. Using reference TRBV9 and TRBJ1-1 for the parts outside the CDR3, the full variable domain is DSGVTQTPKHLITATGQRVTLRCSPRSGDLSVYWYQQSLDQGLQFLIQYYNGEERAKGNILERFSAQQFPDLHSELNLSSLELGDSALYFCASSVARQGGTEAFFGQGTRLTVV.

The genes are TRBV5-4 and TRBJ2-4; perhaps TRBD1 as D (6 bases). V lost 4 bases to trimming and J lost 0 bases, with 14 bases between them. The CDR3 extends over 16 amino acids. Germline V gives CDR1 SGHNT, CDR2 YYREEE (reference sequence). The CDR3 protein is CASSTDRQAAKNIQYF. The CDR3 DNA reads as TGTGCCAGCAGCACGGACAGACAGGCAGCCAAAAACATTCAGTACTTC.